This T cell receptor beta chain was observed in a study of blood T cells in healthy people across ages. This clonotype was counted between two and nine times. Sample-barcoded 5' priming and a J-beta primer mix drove a second PCR of 7 to 11 cycles. TCRdb used MiXCR to reprocess the 5' RACE reads, holding one entry per CDR3 protein. The sample lists approximately 760,000 distinct CDR3 sequences, approximately 25% occurring once. This CDR3 spans 16 amino acids. In germline, CDR1 is MGHRA, CDR2 YSYEKL. Trimming pared 0 bases from V and 0 bases from J, leaving 12 bases between. These same data were also listed under a study on T cells of mothers and their children.

The chain combines TRBV4-1 with TRBJ2-7; D not certain. The source of this sequence is a boy between 10 and 17 years old in good health. Sequenced: blood. In nucleotides, the CDR3 is TGCGCCAGCAGCCAAGAGTCTGGCGATCCCTCCTACGAGCAGTACTTC. Its translation is CASSQESGDPSYEQYF.